A selection of T cell receptor beta chains follows, all from one sample in a study of T cells after yellow fever vaccination. TCRdb itself ran the 5' RACE reads through MiXCR, one entry per CDR3 protein. This repertoire shows 350,000 or so distinct CDR3 sequences, around 8.1% found once; its top ten account for approximately 16%. The sequencing used PBMCs, collected 35 to 50 days after the first yellow fever vaccination. The source of these receptors is a young man who received the YFV17D yellow fever vaccine. Each CDR3 is given with its conserved first and last residue. The D gene is left open where the match is weak. Expanded clones get a size class; other rows say once, few or many, or leave the size out.

d_call | j_call | v_call | clone_size | cdr3_nt | cdr3_aa
TRBD2 | TRBJ2-7 | TRBV29-1 | few | TGCAGTGCGGGGGTAAATCGGAACGAGCAGTACTTC | CSAGVNRNEQYF
- | TRBJ2-3 | TRBV4-3 | few | TGCGCCAGCAGCCAACGGCGCGGAGATACGCAGTATTTT | CASSQRRGDTQYF
TRBD2 | TRBJ2-3 | TRBV11-1 | - | TGTGCCAGCGGCTCCACATGGACGACTAGCGGGATCACAGATACGCAGTATTTT | CASGSTWTTSGITDTQYF
TRBD2 | TRBJ2-2 | TRBV7-6 | - | TGTGCCAGCAGCATAAGGACTAGCGGGGGGGCAAGCACCGGGGAGCTGTTTTTT | CASSIRTSGGASTGELFF
TRBD2 | TRBJ2-1 | TRBV18 | few | TGTGCCAGCTCACCCGGGACTACGAGAAGCTCCTACAATGAGCAGTTCTTC | CASSPGTTRSSYNEQFF
- | TRBJ1-6 | TRBV3-1 | - | TGTGCCAGCAGCCAAGAGGGGGCGGGTAGTTCACCCCTCCACTTT | CASSQEGAGSSPLHF
- | TRBJ2-3 | TRBV9 | - | TGTGCCAGCAGCGTAGGGGCAGATACGCAGTATTTT | CASSVGADTQYF
- | TRBJ1-4 | TRBV7-9 | many | TGTGCCAGCAGCTTCAGCCTGGGTGAAAAACTGTTTTTT | CASSFSLGEKLFF
- | TRBJ1-3 | TRBV5-1 | many | TGCGCCAGCAGCTTGGAGTCTGGAAACACCATATATTTT | CASSLESGNTIYF
- | TRBJ1-2 | TRBV7-9 | many | TGTGCCAGCAGCTTGGCGGGGGGGGACTATGGCTACACCTTC | CASSLAGGDYGYTF
- | TRBJ1-4 | TRBV5-1 | - | TGCGCCAGCAGCATTCAGGGATCTAATGAAAAACTGTTTTTT | CASSIQGSNEKLFF
- | TRBJ1-2 | TRBV20-1 | few | TGCAGTGCTTTTCCCCCGGGACTAAGGGGACCAGAACATAACTATGGCTACACCTTC | CSAFPPGLRGPEHNYGYTF
- | TRBJ1-6 | TRBV9 | - | TGTGCCAGCAGCGTAGGAGGATCCGGAACTTCACCCCTCCACTTT | CASSVGGSGTSPLHF
- | TRBJ2-7 | TRBV7-2 | few | TGTGCCAGCGCCCTTGCCGGCAACCTCAACGAGCAGTACTTC | CASALAGNLNEQYF
- | TRBJ1-2 | TRBV6-1 | few | TGTGCCAGCGGTGCGGCAGGCTCCTACTATGGCTACACCTTC | CASGAAGSYYGYTF
TRBD1 | TRBJ1-6 | TRBV24-1 | few | TGTGCCACCAGTGCAGCCGACAGGGAAGGTTCACCCCTCCACTTT | CATSAADREGSPLHF
- | TRBJ2-2 | TRBV20-1 | few | TGCAGTGCTTCTGACACAACCACCGGGGAGCTGTTTTTT | CSASDTTTGELFF
- | TRBJ1-3 | TRBV30 | - | TGTGCCTGGGAGACAGATGGAAACACCATATATTTT | CAWETDGNTIYF
- | TRBJ2-3 | TRBV7-2 | - | - | CACSSSFGAGTDTQYF
- | TRBJ2-7 | TRBV19 | - | TGTGCCAGTAGCGCGACGGGGCGCGAGCAGTACTTC | CASSATGREQYF
TRBD2 | TRBJ2-3 | TRBV7-7 | few | TGTGCTAGCAGCCGCAATGGGGGGGAAGATACGCAGTATTTT | CASSRNGGEDTQYF
- | TRBJ2-6 | TRBV5-4 | many | TGTGCCAGCAGCCCGGGGAGCTCTGGGGCCAACGTCCTGACTTTC | CASSPGSSGANVLTF
- | TRBJ1-5 | TRBV20-1 | few | TGCAGTGCTAGAAATATGCGGGATCAGCCCCAGCATTTT | CSARNMRDQPQHF
- | TRBJ2-3 | TRBV24-1 | few | TGTGCCACCAGTGATTCAGTGCGTTCAGATACGCAGTATTTT | CATSDSVRSDTQYF
- | TRBJ2-1 | TRBV5-1 | few | TGCGCCAGCAGCTTTGAAGGGAGCGGTGAGCAGTTCTTC | CASSFEGSGEQFF
- | TRBJ2-1 | TRBV7-9 | many | TGTGCCAGCAGCTTAGTGGCGATTAGGGACAATGAGCAGTTCTTC | CASSLVAIRDNEQFF
- | TRBJ2-7 | TRBV30 | few | TGTGCCTGGGGGGCCGGCTCCTACGAGCAGTACTTC | CAWGAGSYEQYF
- | TRBJ2-5 | TRBV11-2 | many | TGTGCCAGCAGCGCCGCGGGTGGCGGACAAGAGACCCAGTACTTC | CASSAAGGGQETQYF
TRBD2 | TRBJ2-1 | TRBV7-3 | many | TGTGCCAGCAGCCTGAGCGGGGGGGTCTACAATGAGCAGTTCTTC | CASSLSGGVYNEQFF
TRBD1 | TRBJ2-7 | TRBV12-5 | few | TGTGCTAGTGGTTTGCTCCAGTCCCGGGACAGGTTTCACTACGAGCAGTACTTC | CASGLLQSRDRFHYEQYF
TRBD1 | TRBJ1-6 | TRBV7-9 | - | TGTGCCAGCAGCCTCGGACAGGTCGCTAATTCACCCCTCCACTTT | CASSLGQVANSPLHF
TRBD1 | TRBJ2-1 | TRBV5-4 | few | TGTGCCAGCAGCCCAGGGACAGGGTGGAATGGCTACAATGAGCAGTTCTTC | CASSPGTGWNGYNEQFF
TRBD2 | TRBJ2-3 | TRBV2 | - | TGTGCCAGCACGTCCGGGTACGCGGGGGGGACAGATACGCAGTATTTT | CASTSGYAGGTDTQYF
- | TRBJ1-2 | TRBV5-6 | few | TGTGCCAGCAGCTTAGGCGTTATGGAGGATGGCTACACCTTC | CASSLGVMEDGYTF
TRBD1 | TRBJ2-7 | TRBV5-1 | - | TGCGCCAGCAGCTTGGCCCTAGGACAGGGGGCCTACGAGCAGTACTTC | CASSLALGQGAYEQYF
TRBD2 | TRBJ2-3 | TRBV10-3 | few | TGTGCCATCAGTGGTAGCGGGCACGAAACTAGCACAGATACGCAGTATTTT | CAISGSGHETSTDTQYF
- | TRBJ2-5 | TRBV7-6 | - | TGTGCCAGCGGGCCGGGGCAGTACCAAGAGACCCAGTACTTC | CASGPGQYQETQYF
- | TRBJ2-3 | TRBV6-1 | - | TGTGCCAGCAGTGAATTCGCTGGCGGGGCCGCAGATACGCAGTATTTT | CASSEFAGGAADTQYF
- | TRBJ1-5 | TRBV19 | few | TGTGCCAGTAGTTTTTTTGGTCAGCCCCAGCATTTT | CASSFFGQPQHF
- | TRBJ1-2 | TRBV7-2 | many | TGTGCCAGCAGCTTGTACAGGGAGCAGGGTGGCTACACCTTC | CASSLYREQGGYTF
- | TRBJ1-1 | TRBV10-3 | few | TGTGCCATCACGGAAGACAGGACCATGAACACTGAAGCTTTCTTT | CAITEDRTMNTEAFF
TRBD1 | TRBJ2-1 | TRBV15 | - | TGTGCCACCAGCGTTCGGGACAGGGCCTACAATGAGCAGTTCTTC | CATSVRDRAYNEQFF
TRBD1 | TRBJ1-1 | TRBV6-1 | - | TGTGCCAGCAGAAGGGGGCACGGGACTGAAGCTTTCTTT | CASRRGHGTEAFF
- | TRBJ1-2 | TRBV6-1 | few | TGTGCCAGCAGCACCGCCTCGGGGGGGTTGGACTATGGCTACACCTTC | CASSTASGGLDYGYTF
- | TRBJ1-3 | TRBV6-1 | - | TGTGCCAGCAGAATACAGCACTCTGGAAACACCATATATTTT | CASRIQHSGNTIYF
- | TRBJ1-2 | TRBV20-1 | many | TGCAGTGCTAGAGATCGCCAAAACTATGGCTACACCTTC | CSARDRQNYGYTF
- | TRBJ1-1 | TRBV4-1 | - | TGCGCCAGCAGCCAAGATCGGGGGGTTGGCACTGAAGCTTTCTTT | CASSQDRGVGTEAFF